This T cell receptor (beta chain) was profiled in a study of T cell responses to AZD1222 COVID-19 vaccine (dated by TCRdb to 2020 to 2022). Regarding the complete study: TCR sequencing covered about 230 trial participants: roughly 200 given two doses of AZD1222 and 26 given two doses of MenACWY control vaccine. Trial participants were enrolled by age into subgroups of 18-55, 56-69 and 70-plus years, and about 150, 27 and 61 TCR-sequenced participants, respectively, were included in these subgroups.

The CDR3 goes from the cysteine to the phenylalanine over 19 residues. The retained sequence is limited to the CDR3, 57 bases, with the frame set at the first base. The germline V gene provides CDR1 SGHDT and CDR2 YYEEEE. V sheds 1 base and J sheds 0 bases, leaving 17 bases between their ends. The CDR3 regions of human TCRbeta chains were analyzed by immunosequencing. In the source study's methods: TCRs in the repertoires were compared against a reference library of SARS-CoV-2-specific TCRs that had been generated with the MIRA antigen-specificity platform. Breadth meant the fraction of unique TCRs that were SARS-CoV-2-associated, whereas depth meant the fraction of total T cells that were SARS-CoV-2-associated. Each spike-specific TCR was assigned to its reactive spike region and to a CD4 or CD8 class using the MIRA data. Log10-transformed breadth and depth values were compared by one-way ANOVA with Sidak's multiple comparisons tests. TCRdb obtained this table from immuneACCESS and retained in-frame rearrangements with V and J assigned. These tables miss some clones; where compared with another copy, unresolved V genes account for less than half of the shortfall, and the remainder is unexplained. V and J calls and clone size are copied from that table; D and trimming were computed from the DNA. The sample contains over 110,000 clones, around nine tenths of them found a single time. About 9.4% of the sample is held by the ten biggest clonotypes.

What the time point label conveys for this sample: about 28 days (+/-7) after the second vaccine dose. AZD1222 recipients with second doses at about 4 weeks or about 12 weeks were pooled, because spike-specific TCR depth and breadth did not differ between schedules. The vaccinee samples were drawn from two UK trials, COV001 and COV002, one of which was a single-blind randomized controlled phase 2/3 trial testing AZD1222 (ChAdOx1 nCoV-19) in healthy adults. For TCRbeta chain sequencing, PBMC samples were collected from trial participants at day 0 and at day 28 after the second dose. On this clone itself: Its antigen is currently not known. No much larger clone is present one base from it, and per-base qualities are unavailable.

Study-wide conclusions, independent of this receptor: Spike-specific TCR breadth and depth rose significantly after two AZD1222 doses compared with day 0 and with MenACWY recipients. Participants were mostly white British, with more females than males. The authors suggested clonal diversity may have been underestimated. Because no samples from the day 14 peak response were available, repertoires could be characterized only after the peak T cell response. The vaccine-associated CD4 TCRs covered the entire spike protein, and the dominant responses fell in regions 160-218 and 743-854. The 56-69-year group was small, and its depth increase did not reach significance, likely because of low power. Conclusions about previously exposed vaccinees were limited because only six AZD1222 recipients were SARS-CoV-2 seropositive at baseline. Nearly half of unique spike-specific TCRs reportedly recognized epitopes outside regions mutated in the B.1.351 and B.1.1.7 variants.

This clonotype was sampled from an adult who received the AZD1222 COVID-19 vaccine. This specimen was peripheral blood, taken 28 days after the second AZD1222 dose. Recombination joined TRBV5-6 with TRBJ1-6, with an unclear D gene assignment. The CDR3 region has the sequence CASSLPEWRLSSYNSPLHF. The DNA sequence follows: TGTGCCAGCAGCTTGCCGGAATGGAGGTTGAGCTCCTATAATTCACCCCTCCACTTT.